This TCR beta chain emerged from a study of T cells after yellow fever vaccination. Study summary: Any fraction with a low cell number was prepared using SMART-Seq v4 Ultra Low Input. Study conclusions and caveats: At 95% to 96% for CD4 and approximately 88% for CD8, most primary-vaccination clones showed up again after the booster. Of the clonotypes, a small share occurred in both CD4 and CD8 compartments.

5'RACE template switching produced TCR cDNA carrying a universal primer site and UMIs. MiXCR, run by TCRdb on the 5' RACE reads, gives a single entry per CDR3 protein. The table shows about 29,000 distinct CDR3 sequences, with less than 6.5% occurring only once. V trimming: 4 bases; J trimming: 4 bases; junction bases outside the gene matches: 8. Germline CDR1 SGHVS, CDR2 FQNEAQ. CDR3 length: 16 residues. This clonotype was detected many times. The antigen is unknown. The material sequenced was CD8+ T cells sorted from PBMCs, taken 10 days after the yellow fever booster vaccination. The V gene is TRBV7-8, the J gene TRBJ2-2; TRBD1 aligns across 8 bases. The source is a man aged 25-45 years who received the YFV17D yellow fever vaccine. The CDR3 sequence: CASSSSPGQATGELFF. For the CDR3, the DNA is TGTGCCAGCAGCTCCAGCCCGGGACAGGCCACCGGGGAGCTGTTTTTT. Complete variable domain (other parts from reference TRBV7-8 and TRBJ2-2): GAGVSQSPRYKVAKRGQDVALRCDPISGHVSLFWYQQALGQGPEFLTYFQNEAQLDKSGLPSDRFFAERPEGSVSTLKIQRTQQEDSAVYLCASSSSPGQATGELFFGEGSRLTVL.